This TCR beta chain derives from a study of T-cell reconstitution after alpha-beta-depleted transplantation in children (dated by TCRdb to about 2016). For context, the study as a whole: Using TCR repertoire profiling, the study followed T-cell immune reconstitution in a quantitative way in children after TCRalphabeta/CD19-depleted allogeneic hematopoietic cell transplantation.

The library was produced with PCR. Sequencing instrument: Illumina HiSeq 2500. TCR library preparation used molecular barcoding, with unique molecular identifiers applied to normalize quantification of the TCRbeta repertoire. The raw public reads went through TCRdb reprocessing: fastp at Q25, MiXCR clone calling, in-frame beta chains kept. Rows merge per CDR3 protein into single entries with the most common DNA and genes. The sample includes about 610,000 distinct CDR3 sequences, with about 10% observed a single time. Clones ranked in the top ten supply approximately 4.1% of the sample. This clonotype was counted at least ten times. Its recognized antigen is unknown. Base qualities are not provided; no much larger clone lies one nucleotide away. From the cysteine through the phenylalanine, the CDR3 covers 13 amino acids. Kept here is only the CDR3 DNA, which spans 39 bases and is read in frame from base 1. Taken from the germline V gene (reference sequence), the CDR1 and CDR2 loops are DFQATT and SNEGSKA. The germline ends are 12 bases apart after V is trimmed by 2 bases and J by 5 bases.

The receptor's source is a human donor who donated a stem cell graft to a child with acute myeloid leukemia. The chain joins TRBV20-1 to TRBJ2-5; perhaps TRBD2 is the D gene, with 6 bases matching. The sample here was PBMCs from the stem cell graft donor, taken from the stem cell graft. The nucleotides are TGCAGTGCTAGACCTAGTGGGAGGGAGACCCAGTACTTC. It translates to CSARPSGRETQYF.